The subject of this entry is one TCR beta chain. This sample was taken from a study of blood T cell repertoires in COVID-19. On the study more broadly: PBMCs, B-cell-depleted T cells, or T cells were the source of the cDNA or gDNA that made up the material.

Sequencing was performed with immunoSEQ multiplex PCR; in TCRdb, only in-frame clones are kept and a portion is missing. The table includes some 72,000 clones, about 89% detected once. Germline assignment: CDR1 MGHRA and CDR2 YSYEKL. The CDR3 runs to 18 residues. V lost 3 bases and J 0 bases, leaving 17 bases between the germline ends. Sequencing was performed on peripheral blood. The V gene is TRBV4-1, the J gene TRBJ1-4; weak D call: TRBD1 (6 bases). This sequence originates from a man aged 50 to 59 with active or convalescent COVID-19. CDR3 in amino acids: CASSQKETGPTTNEKLFF. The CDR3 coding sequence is TGCGCCAGCAGCCAGAAAGAGACAGGACCTACAACTAATGAAAAACTGTTTTTT.